In its sample, the clone carrying this TCR beta chain was seen a few times. This sample is drawn from a study of blood T cell repertoires in COVID-19. Study background: PBMCs, B-cell-depleted T cells, or T cells provided the cDNA or gDNA that made up the material.

The CDR3 sequence is 15 residues long. Germline CDR1 and CDR2: KGHSH and LQKENI. Trimming shortened V by 2 bases and J by 1 base, and 10 bases separated the two germline ends. Sequenced by immunoSEQ multiplex PCR; TCRdb stores in-frame clones only, minus some. The top ten clones hold more than 7.5% of a sample with approximately 200,000 clones, around 88% of them seen once. Those who participated ranged in age from about 18 to 89 years and resided in 20 to 25 US areas. Assignments of participants to cohorts depended upon their own reported clinical history. Two negative PCRs, clearance, or symptom resolution were required of recovered Cohort 3 donors.

Input material: PBMCs or T cells enriched from blood (not recorded which). The receptor was derived from a woman in her 30s who had recovered from COVID-19. The chain recombines TRBV18 with TRBJ2-3; D unclear. The CDR3 nucleotides read TGTGCCAGCTCACCAAATCAAGGAGGCACAGATACGCAGTATTTT. Its protein product is CASSPNQGGTDTQYF.